Following are 7 T cell receptor beta chains from one sample sequenced in a study of blood T cell repertoires in COVID-19. Sequencing was performed with immunoSEQ multiplex PCR; in TCRdb, only in-frame clones are kept and a portion is missing. Of 250,000 to 300,000 clones in the sample, around 90% were seen once. The specimen was PBMCs or T cells enriched from blood (not recorded which). These TCRs come from a woman between 25 and 40 years old who had recovered from COVID-19.

The V gene is TRBV6-1, the J gene TRBJ2-3; 11 bases align to TRBD2. V was clipped by 0 bases and J by 4 bases; unmatched bases: 3. This CDR3 region has 16 residues. Germline V lookup: CDR1 MNHNS, CDR2 SASEGT. CDR3 loop: CASSEAVAGGPDTQYF. CDR3 DNA sequence: TGTGCCAGCAGTGAAGCGGTAGCGGGAGGGCCAGATACGCAGTATTTT.

The chain uses TRBV6-5 and TRBJ2-7; a weak D match, TRBD2 (5 bases). This CDR3 is 14 amino acids long. In germline, CDR1 is MNHEY, CDR2 SVGAGI. With 0 bases removed from V and 8 bases from J, the gap between germline ends came to 14 bases. CDR3 nucleotides: TGTGCCAGCAGTTACTCGAGACTAATACAGAAGCAGTACTTC. Amino acids: CASSYSRLIQKQYF.

This rearrangement joins TRBV9 to TRBJ2-1, with TRBD2 as a possible D gene (5 bases). Germline-derived CDR1 and CDR2 are SGDLS and YYNGEE. The CDR3 totals 16 residues. V dropped 0 bases and J dropped 8 bases, with 18 bases sitting between them. The CDR3 sequence is CASSVDYYSDGDEQFF. In DNA form, the CDR3 reads TGTGCCAGCAGCGTAGACTATTATAGCGACGGAGATGAGCAGTTCTTC.

The chain is built from TRBV25-1 and TRBJ1-2; D might be TRBD1 (5 bases). In germline, CDR1 is MGHDK, CDR2 SYGVNS. The CDR3 is made up of 15 amino acids. The germline V and J ends were trimmed by 0 bases and 5 bases, with 13 bases remaining between them. This CDR3 reads CASSEYGGYGYGYTF. The CDR3 bases are TGTGCCAGCAGTGAATATGGGGGGTATGGGTATGGCTACACCTTC.

This clone was seen just once. The chain carries TRBV18 and TRBJ2-7, with 7 bases identical to TRBD1. V shed 3 bases, J shed 4 bases, and the junction held 6 bases outside the gene matches. The CDR3 runs to 14 residues. Germline CDR1 reads KGHSH; CDR2 reads LQKENI. The DNA for the CDR3 is TGTGCCAGCTCACCCCGACAGGGAATTTACGAGCAGTACTTC. Encoded protein: CASSPRQGIYEQYF.

The chain combines TRBV7-9 with TRBJ2-7; D is possibly TRBD1 (5 bases). The V end lost 5 bases, the J end lost 5 bases, and 16 bases lay between the germline ends. This CDR3 has 14 amino acids. Germline lookup yields CDR1 SEHNR and CDR2 FQNEAQ (reference sequence). Here the CDR3 reads CASSPEGVAHEQYF. The DNA for the CDR3 is TGTGCCAGCAGCCCCGAAGGGGTGGCTCACGAGCAGTACTTC.

The chain joins TRBV18 to TRBJ2-5; D possibly corresponds to TRBD1 (6 bases). This CDR3 comprises 17 residues. The V end lost 4 bases, the J end lost 3 bases, and 21 bases lay between the germline ends. Germline V lookup: CDR1 KGHSH, CDR2 LQKENI. CDR3 nucleotides: TGTGCCAGCTCACGTAATTCAGGGGTGGTGGTGGAAGAGACCCAGTACTTC. This codes for CASSRNSGVVVEETQYF.